A selection of T cell receptor beta chains follows, all from one sample in a study of OX40 agonist ivuxolimab in advanced cancers. Method: immunoSEQ multiplex PCR; TCRdb's copy keeps in-frame clones and lacks some. The table has tens of thousands of clones, 75% to 85% seen once. Sequenced here: CD4+ or CD8+ T cells sorted from blood, sampled in a trial of the OX40 agonist ivuxolimab. These receptors were collected from an adult with an advanced solid tumor such as melanoma, head and neck, liver or kidney cancer. Both conserved end residues are part of each CDR3. A D gene is named only where the DNA matches it firmly. The size field is filled for only some rows; it gives once, few, many or a size class.

J gene,clone size,D gene,V gene,CDR3 protein,CDR3 DNA
TRBJ1-2,NA,NA,TRBV5-8,CASSPGQRVYGYTF,TGTGCCAGCAGCCCCGGACAGAGGGTCTATGGCTACACCTTC
TRBJ1-2,NA,TRBD1,TRBV7-8,CASSPRTGYGYTF,TGTGCCAGCAGCCCTCGGACAGGGTATGGCTACACCTTC
TRBJ1-1,few,NA,TRBV6-5,CASSYSMNTEAFF,TGTGCCAGCAGTTACTCGATGAACACTGAAGCTTTCTTT
TRBJ2-7,NA,TRBD2,TRBV7-9,CASSAHSGGGYEQYF,TGTGCCAGCAGCGCCCATAGCGGGGGCGGCTACGAGCAGTACTTC
TRBJ1-1,NA,TRBD1,TRBV28,CASIGGTGGSNTEAFF,TGTGCCAGCATTGGCGGGACAGGGGGTTCGAACACTGAAGCTTTCTTT
TRBJ1-2,medium-sized,NA,TRBV6-5,CASTRSLGYGYTF,TGTGCCAGCACCAGGAGCTTGGGGTATGGCTACACCTTC
TRBJ1-1,NA,NA,TRBV14,CASSHLGLKDTEAFF,TGTGCCAGCAGCCATTTAGGGTTAAAGGACACTGAAGCTTTCTTT
TRBJ2-1,NA,NA,TRBV5-4,CASSRGGDEQFF,TGTGCCAGCAGCCGAGGGGGGGATGAGCAGTTCTTC
TRBJ1-3,NA,NA,TRBV5-1,CASSLSVTKDTIYF,TGCGCCAGCAGCTTGTCCGTGACAAAAGACACCATATATTTT
TRBJ1-1,NA,TRBD1,TRBV19,CASREGGGNLNTEAFF,TGTGCCAGTAGAGAGGGAGGGGGCAATTTGAACACTGAAGCTTTCTTT
TRBJ1-4,few,NA,TRBV5-6,CASSLDSYREEGIGEKLFF,TGTGCCAGCAGCTTGGATAGTTATCGTGAGGAGGGAATCGGTGAAAAACTGTTTTTT
TRBJ2-5,NA,TRBD2,TRBV18,CASSPLRGGAVETQYF,TGTGCCAGCTCACCACTTCGCGGGGGGGCTGTTGAGACCCAGTACTTC
TRBJ1-5,NA,NA,TRBV29-1,CSVRGLGNQPQHF,TGCAGCGTTCGGGGGTTGGGCAATCAGCCCCAGCATTTT
TRBJ2-3,NA,NA,TRBV27,CASSLHRAQRSTQYF,TGTGCCAGCAGCTTACACAGGGCACAGAGGAGTACGCAGTATTTT
TRBJ2-3,once,NA,TRBV10-3,CAISESSRPGTDTQYF,TGTGCCATCAGTGAGTCGTCCAGGCCTGGGACAGATACGCAGTATTTT
TRBJ2-5,NA,TRBD2,TRBV29-1,CSVETSGIPETQYF,TGCAGCGTTGAGACTAGCGGTATACCAGAGACCCAGTACTTC
TRBJ2-3,NA,NA,TRBV5-1,CASRLGTSTDTQYF,TGCGCCAGCAGATTGGGAACCAGCACAGATACGCAGTATTTT
TRBJ1-4,NA,NA,TRBV4-2,CASSQETGRWANEKLFF,TGTGCCAGCAGCCAAGAGACAGGCCGGTGGGCTAATGAAAAACTGTTTTTT
TRBJ2-7,once,TRBD2,TRBV5-1,CASSLALAAEQYF,TGCGCCAGCAGCTTGGCGCTAGCGGCGGAGCAGTACTTC
TRBJ1-5,NA,TRBD1,TRBV28,CASGPQGVLNQPQHF,TGTGCCAGCGGACCGCAGGGGGTACTCAATCAGCCCCAGCATTTT
TRBJ1-2,NA,NA,TRBV19,CASSAGTAPNYGYTF,TGTGCCAGTAGTGCGGGGACGGCCCCTAACTATGGCTACACCTTC
TRBJ1-1,NA,TRBD1,TRBV4-1,CASSPGDRGREAFF,TGCGCCAGCAGCCCGGGGGACAGAGGCCGGGAAGCTTTCTTT
TRBJ1-2,once,NA,TRBV5-1,CASSDQGPNYGYTF,TGCGCCAGCAGCGATCAGGGACCGAACTATGGCTACACCTTC
TRBJ2-7,NA,TRBD2,TRBV9,CASSVSSGGTGEQYF,TGTGCCAGCAGCGTCTCTAGCGGGGGCACTGGTGAGCAGTACTTC
TRBJ2-1,NA,NA,TRBV5-1,CASSPGGASYNEQFF,TGCGCCAGCAGCCCTGGCGGGGCCAGCTACAATGAGCAGTTCTTC
TRBJ1-5,NA,NA,TRBV6-1,CASSEVVGGAWQPQHF,TGTGCCAGCAGTGAAGTAGTGGGGGGGGCTTGGCAGCCCCAGCATTTT
TRBJ1-2,once,NA,TRBV27,CASSWGAEAYGYTF,TGTGCCAGCAGTTGGGGCGCAGAAGCCTATGGCTACACCTTC
TRBJ2-2,NA,NA,TRBV5-1,CASSANSGSGELFF,TGCGCCAGCAGCGCGAATTCAGGGTCCGGGGAGCTGTTTTTT
TRBJ2-3,NA,NA,TRBV5-6,CASSSAISSSDTQYF,TGTGCCAGCAGCTCAGCAATATCTTCGTCGGATACGCAGTATTTT
TRBJ2-2,once,NA,TRBV10-1,CASSEKRTVNTGELFF,TGCGCCAGCAGTGAGAAGAGGACAGTGAACACCGGGGAGCTGTTTTTT
TRBJ1-4,once,NA,TRBV4-1,CASSQVGGEKLFF,TGCGCCAGCAGCCAAGTAGGCGGTGAAAAACTGTTTTTT
TRBJ2-6,NA,NA,TRBV9,CASSVGTGAGANVLTF,TGTGCCAGCAGCGTAGGGACGGGGGCTGGGGCCAACGTCCTGACTTTC
TRBJ1-2,NA,TRBD1,TRBV6-1,CASSGRQGATRNYGYTF,TGTGCCAGCAGTGGACGACAGGGGGCGACGAGGAACTATGGCTACACCTTC
TRBJ2-6,NA,NA,TRBV9,CASSVRSGANVLTF,TGTGCCAGCAGCGTTCGCTCTGGGGCCAACGTCCTGACTTTC
TRBJ1-2,few,NA,TRBV6-1,CASSELGRGPYGYTF,TGTGCCAGCAGTGAATTGGGGCGGGGGCCCTATGGCTACACCTTC
TRBJ2-4,NA,TRBD1,TRBV6-5,CASRKDRFNIQYF,TGTGCCAGCAGGAAGGACAGGTTTAACATTCAGTACTTC
TRBJ2-3,NA,TRBD2,TRBV5-4,CASSQAGGSTDTQYF,TGTGCCAGCAGCCAAGCGGGGGGTAGCACAGATACGCAGTATTTT
TRBJ2-2,NA,TRBD2,TRBV10-3,CAISESRGGASAGELFF,TGTGCCATCAGTGAGTCCCGCGGGGGGGCCTCGGCCGGGGAGCTGTTTTTT
TRBJ1-2,NA,NA,TRBV4-2,CASSQGGHGGYTF,TGTGCCAGCAGCCAAGGCGGGCACGGGGGCTACACCTTC